Listed below are T cell receptor beta chains from one sample, sequenced in a study of cytomegalovirus exposure and HLA in healthy donors. Sequenced by immunoSEQ multiplex PCR; TCRdb stores in-frame clones only, minus some. Its table records 100,000 to 150,000 clones. Input material: PBMCs. These receptors were taken from a man between 18 and 29 years old in good health and CMV-seronegative. The CDR3 runs from the conserved cysteine through the conserved F or W. The D gene is left open where the match is weak.

TRBJ2-1	.	TRBV9	TGTGCCAGCAGCGTGGCCAGCTCCTACAATGAGCAGTTCTTC	CASSVASSYNEQFF
TRBJ2-7	.	TRBV28	TGTGCCAGCAATACGAAGAGTCTCACGGGACAGCAGGGGGGCGAGCAGTACTTC	CASNTKSLTGQQGGEQYF
TRBJ1-6	TRBD1	TRBV5-1	TGCGCCAGCAGCTTAGGGACAGGGGGCTTTGACTCCTATAATTCACCCCTCCACTTT	CASSLGTGGFDSYNSPLHF
TRBJ2-7	.	TRBV5-6	TGTGCCAGCAGCTTGGGGTGGGGGGCCTACGAGCAGTACTTC	CASSLGWGAYEQYF
TRBJ2-7	.	TRBV5-1	TGCGCCAGCAGCTCCGACTATCACGAGCAGTACTTC	CASSSDYHEQYF
TRBJ1-5	.	TRBV5-1	TGCGCCAGCAGCTTGGGACAGGTCCCCAATCAGCCCCAGCATTTT	CASSLGQVPNQPQHF
TRBJ1-1	TRBD1	TRBV5-1	TGCGCCAGCAGCTGGGGACAGGGGACTGAAGCTTTCTTT	CASSWGQGTEAFF
TRBJ1-2	.	TRBV30	TGTGCCTGGAGTGTACTACAGGGAAGGGGTGGCTACACCTTC	CAWSVLQGRGGYTF
TRBJ2-5	TRBD1	TRBV30	TGTGCCTGGGTACAGGGGGAGACCCAGTACTTC	CAWVQGETQYF
TRBJ1-1	.	TRBV19	TGTGCCAGTAGTATAGTCGGAGGGACCACCACTGAAGCTTTCTTT	CASSIVGGTTTEAFF
TRBJ2-4	.	TRBV28	TGTGCCAGCAGCCCAGGGGGGTCTGTCGCCAAAAACATTCAGTACTTC	CASSPGGSVAKNIQYF
TRBJ2-2	TRBD1	TRBV7-3	TGTGCCAGCAGCTTCCGGACAGGATCCAACACCGGGGAGCTGTTTTTT	CASSFRTGSNTGELFF
TRBJ1-1	.	TRBV9	TGTGCCAGCAGCGTAGAGGAGGCTCCCCGAGGGGGCACTGAAGCTTTCTTT	CASSVEEAPRGGTEAFF
TRBJ2-7	.	TRBV28	TGTGCCAGCAGCGCTCCGGGTAGCGGAAGATCCTACGAGCAGTACTTC	CASSAPGSGRSYEQYF
TRBJ2-7	.	TRBV18	TGTGCCAGCTCACCACTGGAGGCAGGCCTCTACGAGCAGTACTTC	CASSPLEAGLYEQYF
TRBJ1-4	.	TRBV18	TGTGCCAGCTCACCACTAGAGGTTCATAATGAAAAACTGTTTTTT	CASSPLEVHNEKLFF
TRBJ1-5	.	TRBV2	TGTGCCAGCAGTGAAAACAACGCCCCCCAGCATTTT	CASSENNAPQHF
TRBJ1-4	TRBD1	TRBV6-4	TGTGCCAGCAGTCCCGGGACAGGGAAACCAGAAAAACTGTTTTTT	CASSPGTGKPEKLFF
TRBJ2-6	TRBD1	TRBV30	TGTGCCTGGAGTGGCACGTACAGGGGGACCGGGGCCAACGTCCTGACTTTC	CAWSGTYRGTGANVLTF
TRBJ1-3	TRBD1	TRBV9	TGTGCCAGCAGCGTTGCGGGACAGGGGAGCCCTGGAAACACCATATATTTT	CASSVAGQGSPGNTIYF
TRBJ1-1	.	TRBV6-6	TGTGCCAGCAGTTATGCAGGGAACACTGAAGCTTTCTTT	CASSYAGNTEAFF
TRBJ1-5	.	TRBV28	TGTGCCAGCAGTTTAGCACGTTGGTGGTCCTCCGAGGGGCATTTT	CASSLARWWSSEGHF
TRBJ2-3	TRBD1	TRBV7-6	TGTGCCAGCAGCGATAGAAGTTGGACAGGGGCCGCCTTGGGGTCGAATACGCAGTATTTT	CASSDRSWTGAALGSNTQYF
TRBJ1-1	.	TRBV10-3	TGTGCCATCAGGAGGTCGTCGGGGAACACTGAAGCTTTCTTT	CAIRRSSGNTEAFF
TRBJ1-5	TRBD1	TRBV27	TGTGCCAGCCAGACAGGGGGCCTTAATCAGCCCCAGCATTTT	CASQTGGLNQPQHF
TRBJ2-1	TRBD2	TRBV4-3	TGCGCCAGCAGCCACACCTACAATAGCGGGAGACGCTACAATGAGCAGTTCTTC	CASSHTYNSGRRYNEQFF
TRBJ2-7	.	TRBV7-2	TGTGCCAGCAGCTTAGGGGTTCAGGGCAACTCCTACGAGCAGTACTTC	CASSLGVQGNSYEQYF
TRBJ1-4	.	TRBV7-2	TGTGCCAGCAGCCCCTCGCTAGGGGGTGGTATTGATGAAAAACTGTTTTTT	CASSPSLGGGIDEKLFF
TRBJ2-7	TRBD1	TRBV6-5	TGTGCCAGCAGTTACTCGAGGGGAAACAGGGGCGAGCAGTACTTC	CASSYSRGNRGEQYF
TRBJ2-1	TRBD2	TRBV29-1	TGCAGCGTTCCCCTCCGAGGACTAGCGGGGGGGGGAATCTACAATGAGCAGTTCTTC	CSVPLRGLAGGGIYNEQFF
TRBJ2-2	TRBD2	TRBV28	TGTGCCAGCAGGGCGGGAGCAGGGCCCGGGGAGCTGTTTTTT	CASRAGAGPGELFF
TRBJ1-1	TRBD1	TRBV18	TGTGCCAGCTCACCACAAAGGACAGGGCGGTCTTCGGCTTTCTTT	CASSPQRTGRSSAFF
TRBJ2-5	TRBD1	TRBV5-1	TGCGCCAGCGGACAGGGGTCACTCCAAGAGACCCAGTACTTC	CASGQGSLQETQYF
TRBJ1-1	.	TRBV29-1	TGCAGCGCCCGACCGGGTCGGAACACTGAAGCTTTCTTT	CSARPGRNTEAFF
TRBJ2-3	.	TRBV30	TGTGCCTGGGGGGCCACAGATACGCAGTATTTT	CAWGATDTQYF
TRBJ1-4	.	TRBV5-1	TGCGCCAGCAGCTTGGAAGGTACAGGGAATGAAAAACTGTTTTTT	CASSLEGTGNEKLFF
TRBJ2-6	.	TRBV28	TGTGCCAGCAGTTCCCCCAGGGGCAGCTTCTCTGGGGCCAACGTCCTGACTTTC	CASSSPRGSFSGANVLTF